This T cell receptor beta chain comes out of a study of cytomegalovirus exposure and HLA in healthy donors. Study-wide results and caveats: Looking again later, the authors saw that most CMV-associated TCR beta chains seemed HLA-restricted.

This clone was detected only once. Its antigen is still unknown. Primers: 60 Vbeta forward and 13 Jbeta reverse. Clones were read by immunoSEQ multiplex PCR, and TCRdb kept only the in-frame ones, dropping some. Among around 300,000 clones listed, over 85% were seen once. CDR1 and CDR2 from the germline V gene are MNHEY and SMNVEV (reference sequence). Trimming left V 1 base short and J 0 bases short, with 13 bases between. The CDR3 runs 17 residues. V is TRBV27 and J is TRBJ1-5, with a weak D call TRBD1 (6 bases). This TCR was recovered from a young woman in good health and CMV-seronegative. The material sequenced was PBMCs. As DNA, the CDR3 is TGTGCCAGCAGTTTATTAGGGGGGGCCCCTAGCAATCAGCCCCAGCATTTT. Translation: CASSLLGGAPSNQPQHF.